The 9 T cell receptor beta chains below come from one sample, sequenced in a study of CD4 T cells in relation to SARS-CoV-2 and coronaviruses. The antigens of these receptors remain unknown. TCRdb's table, derived via immunoSEQ multiplex PCR, lists solely in-frame clones and lacks some. The profile shows some 11,000 clones, approximately 78% of them singletons. Unexposed donor CD4+ T cells date from 2011-2018, before the COVID-19 pandemic. CD4+ T cells were isolated from the cells after 10 days of culture. Sequencing used CD4+ T cells from PBMCs, cultured in vitro. Receptors originate from a human donor in good health.

The chain carries TRBV5-1 and TRBJ2-3, with D perhaps matching TRBD2 (5 bases). Germline V gene data show CDR1 as SGHRS and CDR2 as YFSETQ. V lost 4 bases to trimming and J lost 0 bases, with 18 bases between them. The CDR3 totals 17 residues. The CDR3 nucleotides are TGCGCCAGCAGCCCCCGAGCGGCTCAAGCTAGCACAGATACGCAGTATTTT. It is translated as CASSPRAAQASTDTQYF.

The rearrangement links TRBV3-1 (or the pseudogene TRBV3-2) to TRBJ2-3; 8 bases line up with TRBD2. J gave up 0 bases and V 3 bases, and 5 bases lay outside the gene matches. This CDR3 contains 16 residues. CDR1 LGHDT and CDR2 YNNKEL come from the germline V gene (reference sequence). This CDR3 is CASSHGGGRSTDTQYF. In DNA, the CDR3 is TGTGCCAGCAGCCACGGGGGGGGAAGGAGCACAGATACGCAGTATTTT.

By share of the sample, this clone is large. The V gene is TRBV9, the J gene TRBJ1-4; TRBD1 matches at 8 bases. V lost 5 bases and J lost 0; bases outside the gene matches: 9. This CDR3 region has 17 residues. CDR1 and CDR2 from the germline V gene are SGDLS and YYNGEE. CDR3 region: CASSSGTGSATNEKLFF. The CDR3, as DNA: TGTGCCAGCAGTTCCGGGACAGGTTCTGCAACTAATGAAAAACTGTTTTTT.

This clone was seen a single time. The chain uses TRBV13 and TRBJ2-7, with D tentatively TRBD2 (5 bases). The V gene lost 2 bases and the J gene lost 7 bases, with 15 bases spanning the gap. Germline V gives CDR1 PRHDT, CDR2 FYEKMQ (reference sequence). This CDR3 has 14 amino acids. CDR3 sequence (DNA): TGTGCCAGCAGCTTAAGCGGACTCACGGGAGAGCAGTACTTC. It yields the protein CASSLSGLTGEQYF.

The V gene is TRBV19, the J gene TRBJ1-1; no firm D call. The CDR3 totals 15 residues. With 3 bases removed from V and 1 base from J, the gap between germline ends came to 12 bases. Per germline, CDR1 LNHDA and CDR2 SQIVND (reference sequence). The CDR3 sequence: CASSIRQRGNTEAFF. Here the CDR3 DNA reads TGTGCCAGTAGTATCCGCCAGCGGGGGAACACTGAAGCTTTCTTT.

The V and J genes are TRBV6-5 and TRBJ1-4, with 9 bases fitting TRBD1. The CDR3 extends over 15 amino acids. Germline V CDR1 and CDR2: MNHEY, SVGAGI. V trimming: 2 bases; J trimming: 6 bases; junction bases outside the gene matches: 4. CDR3 nucleotides: TGTGCCAGCAGTTACCCGACAGGGGGTCATGAAAAACTGTTTTTT. Encoded protein: CASSYPTGGHEKLFF.

The genes are TRBV5-8 and TRBJ2-5; 9 bases fit TRBD2. With V trimmed by 0 bases and J by 5 bases, 5 bases remained unmatched. Germline V lookup: CDR1 SGHTS, CDR2 YDEGEE. The CDR3 runs to 15 residues. CDR3 nucleotide sequence: TGTGCCAGCAGCTTGGAAGGGACTAGCTTTGAGACCCAGTACTTC. Translation: CASSLEGTSFETQYF.

This chain links TRBV28 with TRBJ1-6; D gene ambiguous. The V end lost 1 base, the J end lost 0 bases, and 10 bases lay between the germline ends. Per the germline V gene, CDR1 is MDHEN and CDR2 is SYDVKM. The CDR3 length is 17 residues. As DNA, the CDR3 is TGTGCCAGCAGTTTATCGGGCGGATTCTCCTATAATTCACCCCTCCACTTT. The encoded protein is CASSLSGGFSYNSPLHF.

The V gene is TRBV15, the J gene TRBJ2-4; tentatively, D is TRBD1 (6 bases). The germline V gene has CDR1 LNHNV and CDR2 YYDKDF (reference sequence). This CDR3 spans 13 amino acids. The V and J ends lost 0 bases and 16 bases respectively, with 16 bases between them. The CDR3 is CATSREQGLGLYF. The CDR3 bases are TGTGCCACCAGCAGAGAGCAGGGGTTAGGGCTATACTTC.